The TCR beta chain described here comes from a study of T cells in Graves' hyperthyroidism and ophthalmopathy. General study points: Blood samples included most of the expanded thyroid clonotypes exceeding 0.001.

In its sample, this clonotype was seen many times. Antigen unknown. The TCR beta CDR3 regions underwent amplification using RNA transcripts as the source. HTBI primers were employed in a first-round RT-PCR of the TCR CDR3. TCRdb analysed the multiplex PCR reads with MiXCR anew, one entry per CDR3 protein. This sample has fewer than 550,000 distinct CDR3 sequences, with 15% to 18% found just once. Absent ophthalmopathy progression within 18 months defined stable Graves' hyperthyroidism. Exclusion criteria comprised uncontrolled infection, other autoimmune disease, pregnancy or lactation. This receptor was identified in a woman aged 18-29 years with Graves' hyperthyroidism. Sequencing was done on a sample of blood.

For the CDR3, the DNA is TGCAGTGCTAGAGACCCTACTGTGACGGCAGATACGCAGTATTTT. Its translation: CSARDPTVTADTQYF. J is TRBJ2-3 and V is TRBV20-1; D remains ambiguous. The CDR3 runs to 15 residues. Germline CDR1 and CDR2: DFQATT and SNEGSKA (reference sequence). V was clipped by 0 bases and J by 4 bases, with 14 bases between them.